This T cell receptor beta chain was obtained from a study of response to subunit inactivated influenza vaccine. CDR1 and CDR2 from the germline V gene are SGDLS and YYNGEE. The CDR3 covers 14 residues. V lost 4 bases to trimming and J lost 5 bases; unmatched junction nucleotides: 7. MiXCR was run by TCRdb on the RT-PCR reads, yielding one entry per CDR3 protein. In the table there are 550,000 to 600,000 distinct CDR3 sequences, 12% of which are singletons. Study-wide points: Only a handful of new T cells, the authors suggested, are recruited with each seasonal influenza vaccination.

With respect to this clonotype: The antigen remains undetermined.

The rearrangement links TRBV9 to TRBJ2-7, with 9 bases lining up with TRBD2. Specimen: PBMCs from blood, collected on the day of vaccination. The sequence was collected from a man in his forties or fifties who received an inactivated influenza vaccine. CDR3 DNA: TGTGCCAGCAGCCATAGCGGGAGTTTCGACGAGCAGTACTTC. This sequence encodes CASSHSGSFDEQYF.